The 14 T cell receptor beta chains below come from one sample, sequenced in a study of T-cell memory formation after mild COVID-19. TCRdb passed the 5' RACE reads through MiXCR, listing each CDR3 protein once. The data show around 55,000 distinct CDR3 sequences, more than 8% seen once. Sequencing was done on a sample of PBMCs or a T cell subset sorted from them (not recorded which). The origin of the receptors is a man in his late teens or twenties who had mild COVID-19 (a few samples of this study predate the infection). Cell type and time point are not known.

CDR3 amino acids: CSAQLSRSTDTQYF. The CDR3 DNA reads as TGCAGTGCCCAGCTTTCGCGGAGCACAGATACGCAGTATTTT. This chain joins TRBV20-1 and TRBJ2-3; D not resolved. The CDR3 totals 14 residues. Germline V CDR1 and CDR2: DFQATT, SNEGSKA (reference sequence). Trimming shortened V by 6 bases and J by 0 bases, and 13 bases separated the two germline ends.

This clonotype has a handful of counts. The chain uses TRBV5-1 and TRBJ2-5; no definite D call. V lost 0 bases to trimming and J lost 3 bases, with 6 bases between them. CDR3 length: 13 residues. Germline CDR1 and CDR2: SGHRS and YFSETQ. The CDR3 nucleotides read TGCGCCAGCAGCTTGGGTCCAGAAGAGACCCAGTACTTC. Its translation is CASSLGPEETQYF.

This clonotype was seen more than once but under ten times. CDR3 nucleotides: TGTGCCAGCAGCCCGGGGACCGCAGCTAGGGCTGGCTACACCTTC. It encodes CASSPGTAARAGYTF. The chain combines TRBV7-2 with TRBJ1-2; the D gene is possibly TRBD1 (5 bases). The germline V gene encodes CDR1 SGHTA and CDR2 FQGNSA. V lost 5 bases and J 7 bases, leaving 20 bases between the germline ends. The CDR3 has 15 residues.

In its sample, this clonotype was seen a few times. Here the CDR3 reads CASSTELPTGSQGYTF. CDR3 bases: TGCGCCAGCAGCACAGAATTACCCACAGGGAGTCAGGGCTACACCTTC. The J gene is TRBJ1-2, the V gene TRBV5-1, with D possibly matching TRBD1 (6 bases). The CDR3 is 16 amino acids. Germline V CDR1 and CDR2: SGHRS, YFSETQ. V was clipped by 4 bases and J by 8 bases, with 24 bases between them.

The table lists this clonotype with a few counts. CDR3 DNA sequence: TGTGCCAGCAGTTTACGGGGGGGGACTAGCGGTCTCCAAGAGACCCAGTACTTC. This sequence encodes CASSLRGGTSGLQETQYF. The chain joins TRBV12-3 or TRBV12-4 to TRBJ2-5, with TRBD2 matching over 11 bases. The CDR3 has 18 amino acids. The V gene end was trimmed by 2 bases and the J gene end by 1 base; junction bases not matched to a gene: 9.

The rearrangement joins TRBV15 to TRBJ1-2; D remains unclear. From germline, CDR1 is LNHNV and CDR2 YYDKDF (reference sequence). This CDR3 spans 15 amino acids. Trimming cost V 1 base and J 7 bases, with 16 bases left between them. The CDR3 nucleotides read TGTGCCACCAGCAGAGCGGCGAACGGGCTCGGTGGCTACACCTTC. Protein: CATSRAANGLGGYTF. The variable domain in full, with the rest retrieved from reference TRBV15 and TRBJ1-2, is DAMVIQNPRYQVTQFGKPVTLSCSQTLNHNVMYWYQQKSSQAPKLLFHYYDKDFNNEADTPDNFQSRRPNTSFCFLDIRSPGLGDTAMYLCATSRAANGLGGYTFGSGTRLTVV.

The sample holds a few counts of this clonotype. The rearrangement uses TRBV10-2 and TRBJ2-6; maybe TRBD2 (7 bases). Germline V gene data show CDR1 as WSHSY and CDR2 as SAAADI. The CDR3 is made up of 17 amino acids. V was pared by 3 bases and J by 4 bases, with 16 bases between. CDR3 amino acids: CASSDGRGRPGANVLTF. The DNA of the CDR3 is TGCGCCAGCAGTGATGGGCGGGGGCGGCCCGGGGCCAACGTCCTGACTTTC.

V and J are TRBV9 and TRBJ2-3; no reliable D call. Germline CDR1 and CDR2: SGDLS and YYNGEE. Deletions cut 4 bases from V and 3 bases from J, with 12 bases between. The CDR3 contains 14 residues. As DNA, the CDR3 is TGTGCCAGCAGCCCCCCGGGCGTGACAGATACGCAGTATTTT. It is translated as CASSPPGVTDTQYF.

This clonotype was counted ten times or more. V is TRBV7-6 and J is TRBJ2-5, with 9 bases that match TRBD2. With V trimmed by 4 bases and J by 7 bases, 10 bases remained unmatched. The CDR3 sequence is 15 residues long. Germline V gene data show CDR1 as SGHVS and CDR2 as FNYEAQ. CDR3 coding DNA: TGTGCCAGCAGCTCAACACTCCTTAGCGGGGGGACCCAGTACTTC. Translation: CASSSTLLSGGTQYF.

This clonotype has a handful of counts. The chain has TRBV15 and TRBJ1-1; TRBD1 agrees at 12 bases. The CDR3 extends over 16 amino acids. The V and J ends lost 3 bases and 4 bases, in that order; junction bases with no gene match: 6. CDR1 is LNHNV, CDR2 YYDKDF, per germline (reference sequence). CDR3 sequence reads: CATSRGTGGEATEAFF. In DNA form, the CDR3 reads TGTGCCACCAGCAGGGGGACAGGGGGCGAAGCCACTGAAGCTTTCTTT.

V is TRBV7-2 and J is TRBJ1-5; 7 bases agree with TRBD1. The CDR3 runs 17 residues. The germline V gene encodes CDR1 SGHTA and CDR2 FQGNSA. V was pared by 5 bases and J by 2 bases, with 12 bases of the junction left unmatched. As DNA, the CDR3 is TGTGCCAGCAGCCCTAGGTCGGGGACAGTAGGCAATCAGCCCCAGCATTTT. Protein: CASSPRSGTVGNQPQHF.

This clonotype was detected many times. The V gene is TRBV7-3, the J gene TRBJ2-2; D could derive from TRBD1 or TRBD2 (5 bases each). V was shortened by 4 bases and J by 4 bases, with 10 bases between the two germline ends. The CDR3 length is 14 residues. CDR1 and CDR2 from the germline V gene are SGHTA and FQGTGA. The CDR3: CASSSSGSTGELFF. Here the CDR3 DNA reads TGTGCCAGCAGCTCCTCAGGGAGCACCGGGGAGCTGTTTTTT. The full variable domain, in which reference TRBV7-3 and TRBJ2-2 provide the parts outside the CDR3, is GAGVSQTPSNKVTEKGKYVELRCDPISGHTALYWYRQSLGQGPEFLIYFQGTGAADDSGLPNDRFFAVRPEGSVSTLKIQRTERGDSAVYLCASSSSGSTGELFFGEGSRLTVL.

This clonotype has more than one count but fewer than ten. V is TRBV30 and J is TRBJ2-1; D remains ambiguous. V was pared by 2 bases and J by 5 bases, with 7 bases between. The CDR3 contains 12 residues. Germline V CDR1 and CDR2: GTSNPN, SVGIG (reference sequence). CDR3 in DNA: TGTGCCTGGAGTCCGACTGACAATGAGCAGTTCTTC. Protein product: CAWSPTDNEQFF.

This clonotype was observed many times. The gene calls are TRBV24-1 and TRBJ2-3; unclear D gene. Germline CDR1 is KGHDR and CDR2 is SFDVKD. This CDR3 region has 16 residues. Trimming pared 4 bases from V and 5 bases from J, leaving 18 bases between. The CDR3 nucleotides read TGTGCCACCAGTGACAATCTAGGTGGGTCGGGAGATACGCAGTATTTT. It specifies CATSDNLGGSGDTQYF.